Listed below are T cell receptor beta chains from one sample, sequenced in a study of control samples from healthy donors and cancer patients. Libraries were prepared by immunoSEQ multiplex PCR; TCRdb keeps only in-frame clonotypes and omits some of them. The table lists more than 100,000 clones, roughly 86% of them singletons. The sample consisted of PBMCs. All receptors derive from a man aged 45-60 years with head and neck cancer. Both conserved end residues are part of each CDR3. A D gene is named only where the DNA matches it firmly.

>TRBD2|TRBV6-5|TRBJ2-6
CASHGGAGANVLTF
>TRBD2|TRBV5-6|TRBJ2-1
CASSLGLAGVNEQFF
>TRBD1|TRBV6-6|TRBJ1-1
CASSRTGLNTEAFF
>.|TRBV6-5|TRBJ1-1
CASSYTDSFTEAFF
>.|TRBV27|TRBJ1-3
CASSITSSGNTIYF
>.|TRBV30|TRBJ2-5
CAWSATETQYF
>TRBD1|TRBV11-2|TRBJ2-7
CASSLVGQGTEQYF
>TRBD2|TRBV28|TRBJ2-7
CASSPWGTSGSHEQYF
>TRBD2|TRBV6-1|TRBJ2-5
CASSEFPGLAGGRETQYF
>.|TRBV5-1|TRBJ2-2
CASSPEGPGELFF
>.|TRBV28|TRBJ1-1
CATVVRGTEAFF
>.|TRBV6-1|TRBJ2-4
CASSEEVLNIQYF
>.|TRBV10-2|TRBJ2-7
CASSVLTAATPYEQYF
>.|TRBV6-2/TRBV6-3|TRBJ2-1
CASSPTGYNEQFF
>.|TRBV18|TRBJ1-6
CASSPGVRGLNSPLHF
>.|TRBV5-1|TRBJ2-1
CASSRSSKGTYNEQFF
>.|TRBV7-3|TRBJ1-6
CASSRENNSPLHF
>.|TRBV10-1|TRBJ2-3
CASSLASTDTQYF
>TRBD1|TRBV3-1/TRBV3-2|TRBJ2-1
CASSPGQGWRDEQFF
>.|TRBV5-5|TRBJ2-6
CASSIAGAPGANVLTF